This T cell receptor beta chain came from a study of CD8 T cells in Susac syndrome. The CDR3 length is 13 residues. Germline CDR1 and CDR2: SQVTM and ANQGSEA. V dropped 4 bases and J dropped 5 bases, with 15 bases sitting between them. Reverse transcription of roughly 0.45 to 1 ug RNA used random hexamers. TCR beta CDR3 was amplified by immunoSEQ covering 54 Vbeta and 13 Jbeta. TCRdb re-derived calls from the immunoSEQ multiplex PCR reads in MiXCR, one entry per CDR3 protein. This repertoire shows around 230,000 distinct CDR3 sequences, almost 97% found once; its top ten account for about 0.094%. The count of this clonotype is one.

This TCR was sampled from a human donor with Susac syndrome. The chain employs TRBV29-1 and TRBJ2-7; D might be TRBD1 (6 bases). Sequences were obtained from CD4+ T cells from PBMCs. The CDR3 coding sequence is TGCAGCGTTGGGGGAACAGGGTTCAACGAGCAGTACTTC. Its translation is CSVGGTGFNEQYF.